The next 26 T cell receptor beta chains were all read from a single sample in a study of T cells in Graves' hyperthyroidism and ophthalmopathy (dated by TCRdb to about 2019). Libraries were made using multiplex PCR. Sequencing used an Illumina HiSeq 2000. TCR beta CDR3 regions were amplified from RNA transcripts. For the first round of RT-PCR on the TCR CDR3, the HTBI primer set was used together with the Qiagen OneStep RT-PCR kit. In TCRdb, the public reads were trimmed at Q25 with fastp and aligned with MiXCR, with productive beta chains retained. Rows are unified per CDR3 protein, each entry keeping the most common DNA and genes. In all, the sample holds 800,000 or so distinct CDR3 sequences, and over 35% of those were seen once. About 9% of the sample belongs to the ten largest clones. The sample was blood. The receptors come from a man aged 18 to 35 with Graves' hyperthyroidism.

This clonotype was counted many times. CDR3 sequence reads: CASSEDRMDGYTF. The CDR3 coding sequence is TGTGCCAGCAGTGAAGACAGGATGGATGGCTACACCTTC. The chain has TRBV2 and TRBJ1-2; possibly TRBD1 for D (5 bases). CDR1 is SNHLY, CDR2 FYNNEI, per germline. The CDR3 runs 13 residues. With 1 base removed from V and 6 bases from J, the gap between germline ends came to 9 bases.

The sample holds a few counts of this clonotype. DNA of the CDR3: TGTGCCAGCAGCTTAGTCCGAGCTAGCGGCACCGGGGAGCTGTTTTTT. Its translation: CASSLVRASGTGELFF. V is TRBV7-8 and J is TRBJ2-2; 7 bases fit TRBD2. The CDR3 extends over 16 amino acids. Germline V CDR1 and CDR2: SGHVS, FQNEAQ. Trimming at V came to 1 base and at J to 4 bases, leaving 6 bases not matched to a gene. The whole variable domain, remainder taken from reference TRBV7-8 and TRBJ2-2, is GAGVSQSPRYKVAKRGQDVALRCDPISGHVSLFWYQQALGQGPEFLTYFQNEAQLDKSGLPSDRFFAERPEGSVSTLKIQRTQQEDSAVYLCASSLVRASGTGELFFGEGSRLTVL.

About this clonotype: With a much larger clone just one base away, this may be a read error. V gene TRBV25-1 combines with J gene TRBJ2-5; D is unclear. The CDR3 spans 14 residues. The V gene's germline CDR1 is MGHDK and CDR2 SYGVNS. V gave up 8 bases and J gave up 1 base, with 14 bases separating them. The CDR3 coding sequence is TGTGCCAGCTCCCCCATCCACAGCCAAGAGACCCAGTACTTC. It translates to CASSPIHSQETQYF.

The chain recombines TRBV15 with TRBJ2-5; the match to TRBD2 covers 11 bases. Germline V CDR1 and CDR2: LNHNV, YYDKDF (reference sequence). Unmatched junction bases numbered 10, after V lost 2 bases and J lost 2 bases. The CDR3 is 18 amino acids. The CDR3 coding sequence is TGTGCCACCAGCAGATTTTCTGCGGGACTAGCGGAACAAGAGACCCAGTACTTC. It encodes CATSRFSAGLAEQETQYF.

The sample holds many counts of this clonotype. The V and J genes are TRBV4-1 and TRBJ1-2; a weak D match, TRBD1 (5 bases). The CDR3 spans 14 residues. Germline CDR1 is MGHRA and CDR2 is YSYEKL. V dropped 0 bases and J dropped 2 bases, with 7 bases sitting between them. CDR3 loop: CASSQDAGNYGYTF. The CDR3 nucleotides are TGCGCCAGCAGCCAAGATGCAGGGAACTATGGCTACACCTTC.

V gene TRBV11-3 combines with J gene TRBJ2-2; the D gene is possibly TRBD1 (6 bases). The V end lost 7 bases, the J end lost 5 bases, and 17 bases lay between the germline ends. Germline CDR1 and CDR2: SGHNT and YENEEA. This CDR3 has 15 residues. CDR3 DNA sequence: TGTGCCAGCACCCTAATTAGGGGACAAACCGGGGAGCTGTTTTTT. Its protein product is CASTLIRGQTGELFF.

The table lists this clonotype with a few counts. The junction and the germline gene differ at one end; a read error may be behind it. The V gene is TRBV10-3, the J gene TRBJ1-5; D perhaps matches TRBD1 (5 bases). This CDR3 region has 14 residues. The germline CDR1 and CDR2 sequences are ENHRY and SYGVKD. As DNA, the CDR3 is TGTGCCAGCAGTTACCAGGGAAACAATCAGCCCCAGCATTTT. This encodes CASSYQGNNQPQHF.

Note on this clonotype: It differs at one base from a far larger clone, so likely a read error. Since the CDR3 does not end with the conserved phenylalanine or tryptophan, this likely comes from a read error. This rearrangement joins TRBV9 to TRBJ1-1; D call uncertain. V lost 0 bases and J lost 6, with 6 bases in between. The CDR3 length is 12 residues. CDR1 and CDR2 (germline): SGDLS, YYNGEE. The CDR3 region is CASSVEGAEAFL. CDR3 nucleotides: TGTGCCAGCAGCGTAGAAGGTGCTGAAGCTTTCTTA.

The V and J genes are TRBV5-6 and TRBJ1-6; 9 bases align to TRBD1. The CDR3 sequence is 17 residues long. J lost 9 bases, V lost 4 bases, and 14 bases had no gene match. The germline V gene has CDR1 SGHDT and CDR2 YYEEEE. CDR3 DNA sequence: TGTGCCAGCAGCCCATGGAAGGGACAGGGTTATGGTTCACCCCTCCACTTT. Translation gives CASSPWKGQGYGSPLHF.

This clonotype was observed many times. A junction end diverges from the germline sequence, so it may reflect a read error. The V gene is TRBV20-1, the J gene TRBJ2-5; TRBD2 aligns across 11 bases. The germline V gene encodes CDR1 DFQATT and CDR2 SNEGSKA (reference sequence). The CDR3 contains 13 residues. The CDR3 sequence is CSSSGLAEETQYF. In DNA form, the CDR3 reads TGCAGTTCCTCGGGACTAGCGGAAGAGACCCAATACTTC.

In its sample, this clonotype was seen a few times. A single base separates this from a much larger clone, so it may be a read error. The rearrangement joins TRBV7-2 to TRBJ1-6, with D unresolved. Germline CDR1 is SGHTA and CDR2 is FQGNSA. The CDR3 runs 13 residues. Trimming stripped 3 bases from V and 14 bases from J, with 14 bases between. The CDR3 DNA follows: TGTGCCAGCAGCTTCCCACCGTTCAGGTCCCTCCACTTT. Protein product: CASSFPPFRSLHF.

A single count supports this clonotype. The rearrangement uses TRBV29-1 and TRBJ2-2, with TRBD1 matching 10 bases. This CDR3 region has 14 residues. V shed 6 bases, J shed 3 bases, and the junction held 4 bases outside the gene matches. CDR1 and CDR2 (germline): SQVTM, ANQGSEA. In DNA, the CDR3 is TGCAGCGTGGGTGGACAGGGGGACACCGGGGAGCTGTTTTTT. Translating it yields CSVGGQGDTGELFF.

The chain links TRBV7-2 to TRBJ2-5; unclear D gene. V was clipped by 6 bases and J by 2 bases, with 10 bases between them. The CDR3 extends over 13 amino acids. Looked up from germline, CDR1 is SGHTA and CDR2 is FQGNSA. The CDR3 here is CASSSTNQETQYF. The CDR3, as DNA: TGTGCCAGCAGTTCCACCAATCAAGAGACCCAGTACTTC. The variable domain in full, completed from reference TRBV7-2 and TRBJ2-5, reads GAGVSQSPSNKVTEKGKDVELRCDPISGHTALYWYRQSLGQGLEFLIYFQGNSAPDKSGLPSDRFSAERTGGSVSTLTIQRTQQEDSAVYLCASSSTNQETQYFGPGTRLLVL.

Concerning this clonotype itself: The junction differs from germline at one of its ends, possibly a read error. The V call is TRBV7-2, the J call TRBJ1-4, with 7 nucleotides matching TRBD1. Germline V CDR1 and CDR2: SGHTA, FQGNSA. The CDR3 has 14 amino acids. The CDR3 reads CASRLAGGSEKLFF. The CDR3 DNA follows: TGTGCCAGCAGATTAGCAGGGGGAAGTGAAAAACTGTTTTTT.

This chain links TRBV5-1 with TRBJ2-7; TRBD1 agrees at 10 bases. J gave up 5 bases and V 4 bases, and 9 bases lay outside the gene matches. In germline, CDR1 is SGHRS, CDR2 YFSETQ. The CDR3 contains 15 residues. CDR3 DNA: TGCGCCAGCAGCCCGGGACAGGGGATGGTAAACGAGCAGTACTTC. Encoded protein: CASSPGQGMVNEQYF.

DNA for the CDR3: TGTGCCAGCACCTTCGGACAGAGCTATAATTCACCCCTCCACTTT. This codes for CASTFGQSYNSPLHF. The chain carries TRBV10-3 and TRBJ1-6, with D perhaps matching TRBD1 (6 bases). V lost 10 bases and J lost 3, with 16 bases in between. Germline lookup yields CDR1 ENHRY and CDR2 SYGVKD. The CDR3 is 15 residues long.

This clonotype was counted a few times. The rearrangement uses TRBV4-3 and TRBJ1-6, with no clear D. The V end lost 0 bases, the J end lost 6 bases, and 9 bases lay between the germline ends. This CDR3 is built from 15 residues. The germline V gene encodes CDR1 LGHNA and CDR2 YSLEER. The chain's CDR3 is CASSQDRRINSPLHF. The CDR3 bases are TGCGCCAGCAGCCAAGATCGGCGGATTAATTCACCCCTCCACTTT.

CDR3: CSARDDGTRGGTPTDTQYF. The CDR3 DNA reads as TGCAGTGCTAGAGATGATGGGACGAGGGGTGGGACGCCCACAGATACGCAGTATTTT. J is TRBJ2-3 and V is TRBV20-1; perhaps D is TRBD1 or TRBD2 (5 bases each). The V gene lost 0 bases and the J gene lost 2 bases, with 24 bases spanning the gap. The CDR3 runs to 19 residues. Germline V gene sequence: CDR1 DFQATT, CDR2 SNEGSKA (reference sequence).

This clonotype was observed at least ten times. V gene TRBV12-3 or TRBV12-4 combines with J gene TRBJ2-2; D call uncertain. There are 14 residues in the CDR3. V lost 5 bases and J lost 0, with 7 bases in between. For the CDR3, the DNA is TGTGCCAGCAGTATTCGTACGAACACCGGGGAGCTGTTTTTT. Translating gives CASSIRTNTGELFF.

This clonotype was picked up a small number of times. The chain links TRBV20-1 to TRBJ2-7; D is unresolved. The CDR3 has 14 amino acids. The germline V and J ends were trimmed by 6 bases and 0 bases, with 15 bases remaining between them. Looked up from germline, CDR1 is DFQATT and CDR2 is SNEGSKA (reference sequence). In nucleotides, the CDR3 is TGCAGTGCATTGACCCAGGAGTACTCCTACGAGCAGTACTTC. This codes for CSALTQEYSYEQYF.

The V call is TRBV20-1, the J call TRBJ2-7; D is uncertain. The CDR3 is 13 residues long. Germline CDR1 is DFQATT and CDR2 is SNEGSKA (reference sequence). V was pared by 6 bases and J by 5 bases, with 17 bases between. The DNA of the CDR3 is TGCAGTGCGCCCCGGGCCATCGGCGACGAGCAGTACTTC. Its protein product is CSAPRAIGDEQYF.

This clonotype was seen at least ten times. The CDR3 coding sequence is TGTGCCATCAGGGGGGAAGGGGCCGGCTACACCTTC. Its translation: CAIRGEGAGYTF. The J gene is TRBJ1-2, the V gene TRBV10-3; possibly TRBD1 for D (5 bases). The CDR3 covers 12 residues. From germline, CDR1 is ENHRY and CDR2 SYGVKD. With 6 bases removed from V and 8 bases from J, the gap between germline ends came to 13 bases.

A remark on this clonotype: A much bigger clone sits one base away, suggesting this may be a read error. The chain couples TRBV6-9 to TRBJ1-2; the D gene is possibly TRBD1 (6 bases). The CDR3 is 15 residues long. Germline assignment: CDR1 MNHGY and CDR2 SVAAGI. V lost 6 bases, J lost 7 bases, and 21 bases lay in between. The CDR3 spells CASSDRTGWESGYTF. CDR3 in DNA: TGTGCCAGCAGCGATCGAACAGGGTGGGAGTCTGGCTACACCTTC.

In its sample, this clonotype was seen once. The chain recombines TRBV12-3 or TRBV12-4 with TRBJ2-7, with TRBD2 identical over 8 bases. The CDR3 extends over 13 amino acids. With V trimmed by 6 bases and J by 3 bases, 4 bases remained unmatched. The CDR3 protein is CASRGAGGYEQYF. In DNA form, the CDR3 reads TGTGCCAGCAGAGGCGCGGGAGGCTACGAGCAGTACTTC.

This clonotype was recorded only once. This chain uses TRBV15 with TRBJ2-6; 9 nucleotides align to TRBD1. Germline V gene lookup returns CDR1 LNHNV and CDR2 YYDKDF (reference sequence). The CDR3 has 18 amino acids. The V segment lost 3 bases and the J segment 1 base; nucleotides outside the gene matches: 7. CDR3 residues: CATSSPTGTGSGANVLTF. The CDR3 nucleotides are TGTGCCACCAGCAGTCCTACCGGGACAGGGTCTGGGGCCAACGTCCTGACTTTC.

The J gene is TRBJ1-1, the V gene TRBV29-1, with a tentative D call TRBD1 (5 bases). The CDR3 totals 12 residues. V lost 8 bases, J lost 3 bases, and 13 bases lay in between. The germline gives CDR1 SQVTM, CDR2 ANQGSEA. The CDR3 spells CSLPTAYTEAFF. The CDR3 nucleotides read TGCAGCTTACCGACAGCATACACTGAAGCTTTCTTT.